Listed below are T cell receptor beta chains from one sample, sequenced in a study of pediatric ulcerative colitis. Data came from immunoSEQ multiplex PCR; TCRdb stores just in-frame clones and leaves some out. This table holds 30,000 to 45,000 clones, less than 85% found once. The material sequenced was blood. The source is a girl aged 10-17 years with moderate ulcerative colitis. Both conserved end residues are part of each CDR3. Each record gives: V gene, CDR3 length, D gene, clone size, J gene, CDR3 protein, CDR3 DNA. A D gene is named only where the DNA matches it firmly. Clone size is given for some rows only: seen once, a few or many times, or a class if the clone is expanded.

V gene: TRBV9
CDR3 length: 13
D gene: TRBD1
clone size: -
J gene: TRBJ2-4
CDR3 protein: CASSVEGAAFQYF
CDR3 DNA: TGTGCCAGCAGCGTCGAGGGGGCCGCTTTTCAGTACTTC

V gene: TRBV27
CDR3 length: 11
D gene: -
clone size: -
J gene: TRBJ2-3
CDR3 protein: CASSSTDTQYF
CDR3 DNA: TGTGCCAGCAGCAGCACAGATACGCAGTATTTT

V gene: TRBV18
CDR3 length: 16
D gene: -
clone size: -
J gene: TRBJ1-1
CDR3 protein: CASSRTASALNTEAFF
CDR3 DNA: TGTGCCAGCTCACGAACTGCTTCTGCCCTGAACACTGAAGCTTTCTTT

V gene: TRBV28
CDR3 length: 11
D gene: -
clone size: -
J gene: TRBJ1-2
CDR3 protein: CASLGRNGYTF
CDR3 DNA: TGTGCCAGCCTAGGACGGAATGGCTACACCTTC

V gene: TRBV4-3
CDR3 length: 17
D gene: -
clone size: -
J gene: TRBJ2-7
CDR3 protein: CASSQERRDFDPYEQYF
CDR3 DNA: TGCGCCAGCAGCCAAGAGCGCCGGGATTTTGACCCATACGAGCAGTACTTC

V gene: TRBV5-1
CDR3 length: 15
D gene: -
clone size: medium-sized
J gene: TRBJ1-1
CDR3 protein: CASRKRWSRNTEAFF
CDR3 DNA: TGCGCCAGCAGGAAGCGATGGTCTCGGAACACTGAAGCTTTCTTT

V gene: TRBV28
CDR3 length: 17
D gene: TRBD1
clone size: -
J gene: TRBJ2-5
CDR3 protein: CASTTWGSGTVQETQYF
CDR3 DNA: TGTGCCAGCACCACTTGGGGCTCCGGGACAGTACAAGAGACCCAGTACTTC

V gene: TRBV5-1
CDR3 length: 13
D gene: -
clone size: -
J gene: TRBJ2-1
CDR3 protein: CASSLQGGREQFF
CDR3 DNA: TGCGCCAGCAGCTTACAGGGTGGTCGGGAGCAGTTCTTC

V gene: TRBV7-8
CDR3 length: 14
D gene: -
clone size: -
J gene: TRBJ2-7
CDR3 protein: CASSLGYSSYEQYF
CDR3 DNA: TGTGCCAGCAGCTTAGGGTATAGCTCCTACGAGCAGTACTTC

V gene: TRBV7-8
CDR3 length: 16
D gene: TRBD1
clone size: -
J gene: TRBJ2-5
CDR3 protein: CASSLGGTGTSETQYF
CDR3 DNA: TGTGCCAGCAGCTTAGGAGGGACAGGGACTTCAGAGACCCAGTACTTC

V gene: TRBV5-6
CDR3 length: 16
D gene: TRBD1
clone size: -
J gene: TRBJ2-7
CDR3 protein: CASTWTGTTITYEQYF
CDR3 DNA: TGTGCCAGCACGTGGACAGGCACCACCATTACCTACGAGCAGTACTTC

V gene: TRBV27
CDR3 length: 13
D gene: -
clone size: -
J gene: TRBJ2-7
CDR3 protein: CASSPINRSGQYF
CDR3 DNA: TGTGCCAGCAGCCCTATAAACAGGTCAGGTCAGTACTTC

V gene: TRBV27
CDR3 length: 13
D gene: -
clone size: -
J gene: TRBJ2-3
CDR3 protein: CASNRSPADTQYF
CDR3 DNA: TGTGCCAGCAACCGCTCACCGGCGGATACGCAGTATTTT

V gene: TRBV1
CDR3 length: 14
D gene: -
clone size: -
J gene: TRBJ2-7
CDR3 protein: CTSSPVQGIYEQYF
CDR3 DNA: TGCACCAGCAGCCCGGTCCAGGGGATCTACGAGCAGTACTTC

V gene: TRBV5-1
CDR3 length: 15
D gene: -
clone size: -
J gene: TRBJ2-1
CDR3 protein: CASSLALADYNEQFF
CDR3 DNA: TGCGCCAGCAGCTTGGCACTAGCTGATTACAATGAGCAGTTCTTC

V gene: TRBV30
CDR3 length: 14
D gene: TRBD2
clone size: -
J gene: TRBJ2-1
CDR3 protein: CAWRRLADFNEQFF
CDR3 DNA: TGTGCCTGGAGGAGACTAGCGGACTTCAATGAGCAGTTCTTC

V gene: TRBV4-2
CDR3 length: 17
D gene: TRBD1
clone size: -
J gene: TRBJ1-2
CDR3 protein: CASSPEGQGRGLFGYTF
CDR3 DNA: TGTGCCAGCAGCCCGGAGGGACAGGGTCGGGGCCTTTTTGGCTACACCTTC

V gene: TRBV9
CDR3 length: 17
D gene: -
clone size: -
J gene: TRBJ1-5
CDR3 protein: CASSVWWGNSPNQPQHF
CDR3 DNA: TGTGCCAGCAGCGTATGGTGGGGAAACAGCCCAAATCAGCCCCAGCATTTT

V gene: TRBV30
CDR3 length: 12
D gene: -
clone size: -
J gene: TRBJ1-1
CDR3 protein: CASNRMNTEAFF
CDR3 DNA: TGTGCCTCGAACCGTATGAACACTGAAGCTTTCTTT

V gene: TRBV19
CDR3 length: 12
D gene: -
clone size: -
J gene: TRBJ2-4
CDR3 protein: CASRGSGEVRYF
CDR3 DNA: TGTGCCAGTAGAGGGTCAGGGGAGGTTCGGTACTTC

V gene: TRBV5-1
CDR3 length: 14
D gene: -
clone size: -
J gene: TRBJ2-1
CDR3 protein: CASSLGGAWNEQFF
CDR3 DNA: TGCGCCAGCAGCTTGGGGGGAGCTTGGAATGAGCAGTTCTTC